The rows below give T cell receptor beta chains drawn from one sample of a study of blood T cell repertoires in COVID-19. TCRdb's copy holds only in-frame clones and misses some; the assay was immunoSEQ multiplex PCR. The table lists fewer than 350,000 clones, approximately 91% of them singletons, with more than 7.5% in the top ten. Source material: peripheral blood. The receptors here all came from a man aged 18 to 30 with active or convalescent COVID-19. Each CDR3 is given with its conserved first and last residue. D genes are given only for firm matches. Clone size is not always given. Where it is, it says once, few, many or a class for expanded clones.

CDR3nt	CDR3aa	abundance	d_gene	j_gene	v_gene
TGTGCCAGCAGCTTGTTCTCTCGGAGGCAGGGGAAAATGAACACTGAAGCTTTCTTT	CASSLFSRRQGKMNTEAFF	.	.	TRBJ1-1	TRBV5-8
TGTGCCGGAGCGCTAGCGGTGAACACCGGGGAGCTGTTTTTT	CAGALAVNTGELFF	.	TRBD2	TRBJ2-2	TRBV10-3
TGCAGTGCTAGTCGGGGTATGAACACTGAAGCTTTCTTT	CSASRGMNTEAFF	.	.	TRBJ1-1	TRBV20-1
TGTGCCAGCAGCCATGGACATTTTGCGGGAAACACCATATATTTT	CASSHGHFAGNTIYF	.	.	TRBJ1-3	TRBV14
TGTGCCAGCAGCTTAGGCCCGGGTAGCATAGAGCAGTTCTTC	CASSLGPGSIEQFF	.	.	TRBJ2-1	TRBV13
TGCGCCAGCAGCCAAGGGGACGCGGGACAGGGTAGGGTCCTTCTGAGCTACACCTTC	CASSQGDAGQGRVLLSYTF	.	TRBD1	TRBJ1-2	TRBV4-1
TGTGCCACCTGGGGGACTGAGCAACGCACAGATACGCAGTATTTT	CATWGTEQRTDTQYF	.	.	TRBJ2-3	TRBV5-3
TGTGCCAGCAGTTTATGGCTTGATTCACCCCTCCACTTT	CASSLWLDSPLHF	.	.	TRBJ1-6	TRBV27
TGTGCCAGCAGTTTATGGGGGACAGGGGCCTACGAGCAGTACTTC	CASSLWGTGAYEQYF	.	TRBD1	TRBJ2-7	TRBV28
TGTGCCATCAGACCTACCGGGACAGGGGGCCATCCGAACACCGGGGAGCTGTTTTTT	CAIRPTGTGGHPNTGELFF	.	TRBD1	TRBJ2-2	TRBV10-3
TGTGCCAGCACCAATAAGGGACAGGGCTCCTACGAGCAGTACTTC	CASTNKGQGSYEQYF	.	TRBD1	TRBJ2-7	TRBV6-5
TGTGCCAGCAGTGAATATGGGCGCAGGGGGCTGTGGTACAATGAGCAGTTCTTC	CASSEYGRRGLWYNEQFF	.	TRBD1	TRBJ2-1	TRBV25-1
TGCAGTGCTAGTCTCGGACAGGGGGCCTACGAGCAGTACTTC	CSASLGQGAYEQYF	once	TRBD1	TRBJ2-7	TRBV20-1
TGTGCCAGCAGTGGAGACGGGGTCCCTTACAATGAGCAGTTCTTC	CASSGDGVPYNEQFF	.	.	TRBJ2-1	TRBV9
TGTGCCAGCAGCACATCAGGGGAAGCTAACTATGGCTACACCTTC	CASSTSGEANYGYTF	.	.	TRBJ1-2	TRBV7-3
TGCAGTGCTAGTCAGGTAGCGGGGACCCATTACTACAATAACGATGAGCAGTTCTTC	CSASQVAGTHYYNNDEQFF	.	TRBD2	TRBJ2-1	TRBV20-1